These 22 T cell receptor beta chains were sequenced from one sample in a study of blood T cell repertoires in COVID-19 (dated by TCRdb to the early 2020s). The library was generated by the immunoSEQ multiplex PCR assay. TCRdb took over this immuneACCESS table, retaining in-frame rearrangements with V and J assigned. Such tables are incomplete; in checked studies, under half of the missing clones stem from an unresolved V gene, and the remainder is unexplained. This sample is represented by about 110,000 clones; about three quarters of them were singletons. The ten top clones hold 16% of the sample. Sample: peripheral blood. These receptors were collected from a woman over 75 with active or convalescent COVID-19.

The CDR3: CASSERTGNSGAQYF. The CDR3 DNA reads as TGTGCCAGCAGTGAACGGACTGGCAATTCAGGGGCCCAGTACTTC. The chain is built from TRBV2 and TRBJ2-5; D may be TRBD1 (6 bases). With 2 bases removed from V and 9 bases from J, the gap between germline ends came to 19 bases. The CDR3 is 15 residues long. From germline, CDR1 is SNHLY and CDR2 FYNNEI. Full variable domain (rest looked up from reference TRBV2 and TRBJ2-5): EPEVTQTPSHQVTQMGQEVILRCVPISNHLYFYWYRQILGQKVEFLVSFYNNEISEKSEIFDDQFSVERPDGSNFTLKIRSTKLEDSAMYFCASSERTGNSGAQYFGPGTRLLVL.

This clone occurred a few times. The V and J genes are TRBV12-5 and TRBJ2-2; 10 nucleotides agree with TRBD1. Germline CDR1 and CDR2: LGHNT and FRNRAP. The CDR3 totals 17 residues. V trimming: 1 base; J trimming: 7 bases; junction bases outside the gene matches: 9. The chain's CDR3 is CASGLGRWDRGGGELFF. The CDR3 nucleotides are TGTGCTAGTGGTTTGGGCCGTTGGGACAGGGGAGGCGGGGAGCTGTTTTTT.

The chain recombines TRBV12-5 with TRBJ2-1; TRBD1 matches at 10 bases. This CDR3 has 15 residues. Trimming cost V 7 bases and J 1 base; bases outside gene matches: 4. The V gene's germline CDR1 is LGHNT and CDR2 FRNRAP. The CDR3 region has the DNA TGTGCTAGTGCCGGGGACAGGGGTTCCTACAATGAGCAGTTCTTC. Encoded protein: CASAGDRGSYNEQFF.

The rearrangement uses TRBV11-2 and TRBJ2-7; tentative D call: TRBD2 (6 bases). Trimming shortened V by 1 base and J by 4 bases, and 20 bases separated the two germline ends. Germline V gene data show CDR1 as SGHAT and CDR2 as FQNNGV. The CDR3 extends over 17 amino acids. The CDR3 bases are TGTGCCAGCAGCTTAGCGCGGGGCAGGGCAGAGGGATACGAGCAGTACTTC. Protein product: CASSLARGRAEGYEQYF.

CDR3 nucleotides: TGTGCCAGCCGGCCCCAGGGTTTAAGTCAGCCCCAGCATTTT. Residues: CASRPQGLSQPQHF. This chain connects TRBV2 to TRBJ1-5; tentatively, D is TRBD1 (5 bases). CDR3 length equals 14 residues. Trimming took off 8 bases at V and 6 bases at J, with 17 bases between the two ends. Germline V gives CDR1 SNHLY, CDR2 FYNNEI.

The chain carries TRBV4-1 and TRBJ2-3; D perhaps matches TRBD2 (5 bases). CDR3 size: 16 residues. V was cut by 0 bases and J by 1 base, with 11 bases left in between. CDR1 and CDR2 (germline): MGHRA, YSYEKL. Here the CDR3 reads CASSQDGLAGTDTQYF. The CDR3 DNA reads TGCGCCAGCAGCCAAGATGGGCTAGCTGGCACAGATACGCAGTATTTT.

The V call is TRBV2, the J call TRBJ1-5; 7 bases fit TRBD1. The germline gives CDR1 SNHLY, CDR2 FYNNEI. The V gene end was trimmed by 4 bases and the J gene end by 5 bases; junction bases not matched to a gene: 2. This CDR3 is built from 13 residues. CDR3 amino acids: CASSGTGDQPQHF. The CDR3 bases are TGTGCCAGCAGTGGGACAGGCGATCAGCCCCAGCATTTT.

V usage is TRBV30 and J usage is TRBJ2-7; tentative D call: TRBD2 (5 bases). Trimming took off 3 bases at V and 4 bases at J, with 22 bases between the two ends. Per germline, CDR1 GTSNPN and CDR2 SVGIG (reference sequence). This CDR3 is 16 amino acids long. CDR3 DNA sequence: TGTGCCTGGAGCGAGACCCTGACTAAGATGGGTTACGAGCAGTACTTC. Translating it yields CAWSETLTKMGYEQYF.

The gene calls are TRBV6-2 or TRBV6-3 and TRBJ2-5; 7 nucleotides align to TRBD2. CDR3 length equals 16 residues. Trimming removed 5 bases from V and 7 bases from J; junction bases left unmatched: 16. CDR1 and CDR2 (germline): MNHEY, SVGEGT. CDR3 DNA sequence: TGTGCCAGCAGTCGGAGTGCTAGCGGATGGGGGATGACCCAGTACTTC. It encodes CASSRSASGWGMTQYF.

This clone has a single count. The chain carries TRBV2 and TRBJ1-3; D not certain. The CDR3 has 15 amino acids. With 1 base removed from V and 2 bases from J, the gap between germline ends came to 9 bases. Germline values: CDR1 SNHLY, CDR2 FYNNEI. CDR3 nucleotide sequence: TGTGCCAGCAGTGAAGATGCGGCAGCTGGAAACACCATATATTTT. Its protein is CASSEDAAAGNTIYF.

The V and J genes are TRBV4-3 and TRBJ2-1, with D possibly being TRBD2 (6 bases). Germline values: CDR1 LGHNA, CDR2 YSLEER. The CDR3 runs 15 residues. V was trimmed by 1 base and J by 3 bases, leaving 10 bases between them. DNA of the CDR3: TGCGCCAGCAGCCAAGGGACGGGGGACTACAATGAGCAGTTCTTC. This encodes CASSQGTGDYNEQFF.

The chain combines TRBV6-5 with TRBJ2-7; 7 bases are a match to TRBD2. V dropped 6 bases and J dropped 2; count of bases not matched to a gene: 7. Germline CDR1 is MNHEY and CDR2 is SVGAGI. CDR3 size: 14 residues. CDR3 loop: CASRAGLPTYEQYF. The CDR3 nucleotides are TGTGCCAGCAGAGCGGGACTGCCGACCTACGAGCAGTACTTC.

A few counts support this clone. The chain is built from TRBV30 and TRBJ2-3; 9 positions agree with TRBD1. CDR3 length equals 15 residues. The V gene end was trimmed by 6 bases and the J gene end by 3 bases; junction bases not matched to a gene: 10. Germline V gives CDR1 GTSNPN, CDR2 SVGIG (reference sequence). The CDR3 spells CACPGATGGTDTQYF. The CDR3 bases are TGTGCCTGCCCGGGAGCGACAGGGGGAACAGATACGCAGTATTTT. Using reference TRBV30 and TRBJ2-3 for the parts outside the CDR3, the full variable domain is SQTIHQWPATLVQPVGSPLSLECTVEGTSNPNLYWYRQAAGRGLQLLFYSVGIGQISSEVPQNLSASRPQDRQFILSSKKLLLSDSGFYLCACPGATGGTDTQYFGPGTRLTVL.

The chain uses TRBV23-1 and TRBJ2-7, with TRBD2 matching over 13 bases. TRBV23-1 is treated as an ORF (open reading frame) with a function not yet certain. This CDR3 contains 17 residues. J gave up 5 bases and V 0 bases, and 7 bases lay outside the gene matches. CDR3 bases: TGCGCCAGCAGTCAATCCGTTTGGACTAGCGGGAGCGACGAGCAGTACTTC. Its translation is CASSQSVWTSGSDEQYF.

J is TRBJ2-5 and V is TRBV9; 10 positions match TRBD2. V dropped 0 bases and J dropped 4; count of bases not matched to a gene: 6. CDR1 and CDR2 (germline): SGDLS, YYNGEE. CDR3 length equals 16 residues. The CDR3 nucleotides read TGTGCCAGCAGCGTAGGGAGCGGGAGGGCCGTAGAGACCCAGTACTTC. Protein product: CASSVGSGRAVETQYF.

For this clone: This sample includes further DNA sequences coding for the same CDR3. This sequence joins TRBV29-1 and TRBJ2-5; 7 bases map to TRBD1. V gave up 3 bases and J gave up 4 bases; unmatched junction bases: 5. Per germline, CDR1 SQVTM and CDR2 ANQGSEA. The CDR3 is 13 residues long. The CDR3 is CSVDNRGRETQYF. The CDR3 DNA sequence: TGCAGCGTTGATAACAGGGGCCGAGAGACCCAGTACTTC.

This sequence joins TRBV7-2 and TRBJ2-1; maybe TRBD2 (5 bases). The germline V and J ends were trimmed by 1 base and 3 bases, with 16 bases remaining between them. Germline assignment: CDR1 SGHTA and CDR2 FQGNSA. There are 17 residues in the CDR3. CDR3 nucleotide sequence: TGTGCCAGCAGCTTAGGGTTGTCGGGAACGAGCTACAATGAGCAGTTCTTC. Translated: CASSLGLSGTSYNEQFF. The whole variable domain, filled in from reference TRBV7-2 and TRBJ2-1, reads GAGVSQSPSNKVTEKGKDVELRCDPISGHTALYWYRQSLGQGLEFLIYFQGNSAPDKSGLPSDRFSAERTGGSVSTLTIQRTQQEDSAVYLCASSLGLSGTSYNEQFFGPGTRLTVL.

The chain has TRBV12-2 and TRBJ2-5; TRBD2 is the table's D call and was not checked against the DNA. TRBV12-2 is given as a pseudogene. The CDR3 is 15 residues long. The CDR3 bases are TGTGCAAGTCGCGACAAACACCCTAGCGTGCAGACCCAGTACTTC. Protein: CASRDKHPSVQTQYF.

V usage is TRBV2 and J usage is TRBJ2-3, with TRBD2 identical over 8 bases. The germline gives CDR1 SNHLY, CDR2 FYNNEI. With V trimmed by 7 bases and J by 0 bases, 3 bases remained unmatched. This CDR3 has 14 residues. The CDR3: CASIQRGSTDTQYF. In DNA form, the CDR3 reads TGTGCCAGCATTCAGCGGGGGAGCACAGATACGCAGTATTTT. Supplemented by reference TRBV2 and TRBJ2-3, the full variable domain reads EPEVTQTPSHQVTQMGQEVILRCVPISNHLYFYWYRQILGQKVEFLVSFYNNEISEKSEIFDDQFSVERPDGSNFTLKIRSTKLEDSAMYFCASIQRGSTDTQYFGPGTRLTVL.

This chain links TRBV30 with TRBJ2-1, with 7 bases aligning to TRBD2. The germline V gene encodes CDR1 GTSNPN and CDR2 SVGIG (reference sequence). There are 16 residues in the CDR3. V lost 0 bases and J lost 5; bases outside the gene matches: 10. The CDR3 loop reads CAWSVWAGDFHNEQFF. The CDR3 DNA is TGTGCCTGGAGTGTATGGGCGGGAGATTTCCACAATGAGCAGTTCTTC.

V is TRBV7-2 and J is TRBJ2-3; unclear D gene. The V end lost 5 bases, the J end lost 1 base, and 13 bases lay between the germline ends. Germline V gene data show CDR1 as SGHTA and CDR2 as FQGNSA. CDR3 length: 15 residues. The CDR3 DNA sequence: TGTGCCAGCAGCCCGCCTGGAGAGGGCACAGATACGCAGTATTTT. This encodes CASSPPGEGTDTQYF.

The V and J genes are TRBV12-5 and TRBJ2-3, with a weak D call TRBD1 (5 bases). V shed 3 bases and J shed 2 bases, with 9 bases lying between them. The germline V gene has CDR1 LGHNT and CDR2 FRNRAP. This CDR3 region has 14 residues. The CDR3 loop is CASGFDRPTDTQYF. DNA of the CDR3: TGTGCTAGTGGTTTCGACAGACCCACAGATACGCAGTATTTT. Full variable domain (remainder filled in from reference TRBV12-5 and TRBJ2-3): DARVTQTPRHKVTEMGQEVTMRCQPILGHNTVFWYRQTMMQGLELLAYFRNRAPLDDSGMPKDRFSAEMPDATLATLKIQPSEPRDSAVYFCASGFDRPTDTQYFGPGTRLTVL.